One TCR beta chain is described in this entry. Its target is not known. The V end was cut by 1 base, the J end by 6 bases, with 13 bases between. The CDR3 extends over 15 amino acids. CDR1 and CDR2 (germline): SEHNR, FQNEAQ (reference sequence). These data belong to a study of post-analysis software for immune sequencing data. Study-wide results and caveats: Five or six TRBV segments, TRBV5-6, TRBV5-1 and TRBV20-1 among them, were found more frequent in patients than controls. Diversity measured as normalized Chao1 was significantly lower in multiple sclerosis patients than in controls.

Each TCR beta cDNA library carried unique molecular identifiers. TCRdb re-derived calls from the PCR reads in MiXCR, one entry per CDR3 protein. Of a few hundred thousand distinct CDR3 sequences listed, approximately 37% are singletons. This receptor was taken from a girl aged 2 to 9 with multiple sclerosis. The chain is built from TRBV7-9 and TRBJ2-1, with D maybe TRBD1 (5 bases). The specimen sequenced was blood. The CDR3 reads CASSLDVGDSNEQFF. The CDR3 coding sequence is TGTGCCAGCAGCTTAGACGTCGGAGACAGCAATGAGCAGTTCTTC. Together with reference TRBV7-9 and TRBJ2-1, the CDR3 gives the full variable domain: DTGVSQNPRHKITKRGQNVTFRCDPISEHNRLYWYRQTLGQGPEFLTYFQNEAQLEKSRLLSDRFSAERPKGSFSTLEIQRTEQGDSAMYLCASSLDVGDSNEQFFGPGTRLTVL.